This T cell receptor (beta chain) was retrieved from a study of T cells in Graves' hyperthyroidism and ophthalmopathy. Patients aged 18 to 65 had newly diagnosed hyperthyroidism that had lasted under 2 months. The diagnoses drew upon clinical symptoms, serum thyroxine and TRAb, thyroid ultrasound and orbital computed tomography. Initially, at the first diagnosis of hyperthyroidism and before any ophthalmopathy symptoms, blood was sampled. This clonotype was detected many times. Template material for amplifying TCR beta CDR3 regions consisted of RNA transcripts. The TCR CDR3 was amplified in a first-round RT-PCR using the HTBI primer set. Via MiXCR, TCRdb re-called the multiplex PCR reads, giving one row per CDR3 protein. The sample includes 550,000 to 850,000 distinct CDR3 sequences, 15% to 20% of them seen just once. The CDR3 loop spans 15 amino acids. The V gene lost 3 bases and the J gene lost 0 bases, with 6 bases spanning the gap. From germline, CDR1 is SGHAT and CDR2 FQNNGV.

Sequenced: blood. The chain carries TRBV11-2 and TRBJ2-6; D not certain. This TCR derives from a woman between 45 and 60 years old with Graves' hyperthyroidism that later progressed to Graves' ophthalmopathy. This chain's CDR3 is CASSLATSGANVLTF. The CDR3 DNA sequence: TGTGCCAGCAGCTTGGCCACCTCTGGGGCCAACGTCCTGACTTTC.